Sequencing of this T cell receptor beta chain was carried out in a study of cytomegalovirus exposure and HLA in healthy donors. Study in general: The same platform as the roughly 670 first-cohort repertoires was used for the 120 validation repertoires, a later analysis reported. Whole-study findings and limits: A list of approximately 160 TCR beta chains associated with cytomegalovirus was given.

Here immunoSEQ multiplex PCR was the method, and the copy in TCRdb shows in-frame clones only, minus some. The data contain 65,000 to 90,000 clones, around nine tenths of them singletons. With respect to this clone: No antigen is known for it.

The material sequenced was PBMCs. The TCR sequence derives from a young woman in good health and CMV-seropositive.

The DNA of the CDR3 is TGTGCCAGCATTCGGGAGACTAGCGCCTACAATGAGCAGTTCTTC. Protein product: CASIRETSAYNEQFF. The chain combines TRBV2 with TRBJ2-1; 8 positions match TRBD2. V shed 7 bases and J 2 bases; nucleotides not matched to a gene: 7. Per the germline V gene, CDR1 is SNHLY and CDR2 is FYNNEI. CDR3 length equals 15 residues.